This TCR beta chain is drawn from a study of T cells in Graves' hyperthyroidism and ophthalmopathy. Study outcomes and limitations: Onset of ophthalmopathy came a median approximately 6 months after the model predicted it.

The source material, RNA transcripts, was used to amplify TCR beta CDR3 regions. The primer set for the first-round RT-PCR of the TCR CDR3 was HTBI. TCRdb reprocessed the multiplex PCR reads via MiXCR and lists one record per CDR3 protein. In the table there are around 350,000 distinct CDR3 sequences, about a fifth of which are singletons. The CDR3 has 15 amino acids. Germline-derived CDR1 and CDR2 are SNHLY and FYNNEI. V gave up 10 bases and J gave up 0 bases; unmatched junction bases: 11. Recently diagnosed hyperthyroidism of less than 2 months' duration affected patients aged 18 to 65. Each diagnosis drew on symptoms, thyroxine, TRAb, thyroid ultrasound and orbital computed tomography findings. This sample holds PBMCs from roughly 10 ml fresh peripheral blood. This clonotype was found many times. Its matching antigen is unknown.

The J gene is TRBJ2-5, the V gene TRBV2; TRBD2 matches at 7 bases. Sample: blood. The origin of this receptor is a woman between 18 and 29 years old with Graves' hyperthyroidism. The CDR3 DNA is TGTGCCACCCAACAAGGGAGGGGTTACCAAGAGACCCAGTACTTC. It is translated as CATQQGRGYQETQYF.